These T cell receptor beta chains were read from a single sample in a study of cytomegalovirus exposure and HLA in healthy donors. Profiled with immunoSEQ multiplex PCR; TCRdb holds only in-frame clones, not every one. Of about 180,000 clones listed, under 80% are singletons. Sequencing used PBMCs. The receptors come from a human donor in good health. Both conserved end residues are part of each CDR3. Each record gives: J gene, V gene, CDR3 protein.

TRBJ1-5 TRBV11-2 CASSRGQNQPQHF
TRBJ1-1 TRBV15 CATSLDRVIAEAFF
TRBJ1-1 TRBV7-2 CASSSGQDVLEAFF
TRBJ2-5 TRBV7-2 CASSQQLAGGGETQYF
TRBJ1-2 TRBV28 CASSPRARYGYTF
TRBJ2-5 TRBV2 CASSSGIEETQYF
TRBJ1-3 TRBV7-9 CASSPTLSSGNTIYF
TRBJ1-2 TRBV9 CASSEGGGIYGYTF
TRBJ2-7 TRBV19 CASSIFVDRANEQYF
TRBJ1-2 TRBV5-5 CASSLGAGNYGYTF
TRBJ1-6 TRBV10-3 CAISGGRGMGSPLHF
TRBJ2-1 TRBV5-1 CASSLGIRGPLDEQFF
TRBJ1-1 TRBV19 CASSRQGSENTEAFF
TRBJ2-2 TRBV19 CASSINPGTGELFF
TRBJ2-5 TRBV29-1 CSVGGTGGSGETQYF
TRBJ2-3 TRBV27 CASSLSAGSTDTQYF
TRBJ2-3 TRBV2 CASKRDRGTDTQYF
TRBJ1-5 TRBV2 CASRRTGVRNQPQHF
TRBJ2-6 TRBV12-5 CASGTMTLLGSGANVLTF
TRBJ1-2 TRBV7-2 CASSFFLESYGYTF
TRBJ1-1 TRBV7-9 CASSLDRGLGTEAFF
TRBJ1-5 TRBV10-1 CASPDRGNQPQHF
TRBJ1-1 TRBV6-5 CASSYSYPRKAFF
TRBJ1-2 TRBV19 CASLGGPPEYGYTF
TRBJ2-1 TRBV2 CASTEPAVAGYNEQFF
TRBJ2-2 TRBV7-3 CASSLLVGGNTGELFF
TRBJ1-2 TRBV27 CASSSPRTGFYGYTF
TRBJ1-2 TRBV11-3 CASRFGVWVRGESRF
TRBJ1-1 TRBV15 CATSRVRGGNTEAFF
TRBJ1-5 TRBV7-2 CASSLDMDQPQHF
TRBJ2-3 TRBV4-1 CASGLATGETQYF
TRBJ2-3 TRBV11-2 CASSPRADTQYF
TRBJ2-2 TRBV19 CASSIGLAGGTGELFF
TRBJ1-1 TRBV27 CASSPPTGAGTEAFF
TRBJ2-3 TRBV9 CASSVRDSRNTDTQYF
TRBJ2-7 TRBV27 CASSLLSGIYEQYF
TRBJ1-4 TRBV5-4 CASTLSGIGEKLFF
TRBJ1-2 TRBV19 CASSIVGTGRDGYTF
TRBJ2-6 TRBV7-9 CASSLGAGANVLTF
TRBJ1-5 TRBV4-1 CASSQPGSQPQHF
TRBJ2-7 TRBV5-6 CASSTSGGWEGSYEQYF
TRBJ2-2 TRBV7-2 CASSWLADTGELFF
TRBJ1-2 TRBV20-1 CSARHSHGYTF
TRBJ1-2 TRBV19 CASSMGTGDGYTF
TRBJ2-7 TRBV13 CASRRAGSTYEQYF
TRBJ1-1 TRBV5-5 CASSIRAQGVNTEAFF
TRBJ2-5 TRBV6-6 CASSPAGQETQYF
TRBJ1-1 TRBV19 CASSIVPGNTEAFF
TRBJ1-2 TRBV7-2 CASSRDKAWGYTF
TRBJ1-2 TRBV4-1 CASSQQGAAYGYTF